The clone carrying this T cell receptor (beta chain) was seen only a few times. Its specificity is not known. Through a sample-barcoded 5' primer and a J-beta primer mix, a second PCR was run for roughly 7 to 12 cycles. TCRdb reprocessed the 5' RACE reads via MiXCR and lists one record per CDR3 protein. In the table there are about 1.4 million distinct CDR3 sequences, almost 60% of which are singletons. The data originate from a study of blood T cells in healthy people across ages. General study findings and limits: When one million T cells were used, diversity estimates were thought to be underestimates.

Extracted total RNA amounted to at least 5.5 micrograms for each sample. This CDR3 is built from 11 residues. Per germline, CDR1 DFQATT and CDR2 SNEGSKA (reference sequence). Trimming removed 1 base from V and 10 bases from J, with 10 bases in between. This chain links TRBV20-1 with TRBJ1-2; a possible D gene is TRBD1 (5 bases). The sample consisted of blood. The clonotype comes from a man between 18 and 35 years old in good health. CDR3: CSARAGTAYTF. As DNA, the CDR3 is TGCAGTGCTAGAGCCGGGACCGCCTACACCTTC.